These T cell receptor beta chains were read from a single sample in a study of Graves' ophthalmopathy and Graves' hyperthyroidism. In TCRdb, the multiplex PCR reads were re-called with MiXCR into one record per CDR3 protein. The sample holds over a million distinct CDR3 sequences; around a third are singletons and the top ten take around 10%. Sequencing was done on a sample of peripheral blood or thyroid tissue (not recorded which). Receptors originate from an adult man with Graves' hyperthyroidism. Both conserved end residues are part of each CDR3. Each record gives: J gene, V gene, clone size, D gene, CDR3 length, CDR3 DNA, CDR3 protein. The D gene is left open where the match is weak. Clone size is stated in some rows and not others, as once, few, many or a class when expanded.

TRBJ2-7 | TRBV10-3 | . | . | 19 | TGTGCCATCAGTGCCACCAGTCCCTCAACAGCCGGGACCTCCTACGAGCAGTACTTC | CAISATSPSTAGTSYEQYF
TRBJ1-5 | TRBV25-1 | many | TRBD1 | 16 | TGTGCCAGCAGTGAGTCAACCGGGACAGGGCATCAGCCCCAGCATTTT | CASSESTGTGHQPQHF
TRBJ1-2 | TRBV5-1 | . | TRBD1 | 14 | TGCGCCAGCAGGTTGGGACAGGGGGCGCATGGCTACACCTTC | CASRLGQGAHGYTF
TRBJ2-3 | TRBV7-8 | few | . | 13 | TGTGCCAGCAGCCCAGGGGACACAGATACGCAGTATTTT | CASSPGDTDTQYF
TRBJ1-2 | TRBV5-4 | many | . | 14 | TGTGCCAGCAGCTTGGGCGACAGGCCATATGGCTACACCTTC | CASSLGDRPYGYTF
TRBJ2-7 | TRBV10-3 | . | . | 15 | TGTGCCATCAGTTCCCAGGGCCACACGCCCTACGAGCAGTACTTC | CAISSQGHTPYEQYF
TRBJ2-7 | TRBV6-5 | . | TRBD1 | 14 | TGTGCCAGCAGTGCCCCGGGACAGGGGGGCGAGCAGTACTTC | CASSAPGQGGEQYF
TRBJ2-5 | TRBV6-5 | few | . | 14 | TGTGCCAGCAGTTACTCCCCAATGAGCGAGACCCAGTACTTC | CASSYSPMSETQYF
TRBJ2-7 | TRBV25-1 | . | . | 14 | TGTGCCAGCTCACCAGGGACCGGGCATAGCGAGCAGTACTTC | CASSPGTGHSEQYF
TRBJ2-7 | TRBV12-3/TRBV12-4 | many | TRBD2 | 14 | TGTGCCAGCAGTTTATCTAGCGGGAGCGCCGAGCAGTACTTC | CASSLSSGSAEQYF
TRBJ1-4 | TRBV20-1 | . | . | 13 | TGCAGTGCTAGCAGAACAACTAATGAAAAACTGTTTTTT | CSASRTTNEKLFF
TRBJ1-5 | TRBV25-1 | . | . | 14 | TGTGCTAGAGACGCCCAGAGGGTGGCTCAGCCCCAGCATTTT | CARDAQRVAQPQHF
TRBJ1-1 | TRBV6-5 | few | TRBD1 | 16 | TGTGCCAGCAGACCCGGGACAGCCACCCCGGGGACTGAAGCTTTCTTT | CASRPGTATPGTEAFF
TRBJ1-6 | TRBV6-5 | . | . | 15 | TGTGCCAGCAGTTACTCGAGGCAGGGTAATTCACCCCTCCACTTT | CASSYSRQGNSPLHF
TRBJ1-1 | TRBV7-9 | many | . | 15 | TGTGCCAGCAGCCCAGCAGGGTTTCTGAACACTGAAGCTTTCTTT | CASSPAGFLNTEAFF
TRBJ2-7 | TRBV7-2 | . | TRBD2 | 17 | TGTGCCAGCAGCCCACGAACCAGCAGCGGGGAAGTCGTCGAGCAGTACTTC | CASSPRTSSGEVVEQYF
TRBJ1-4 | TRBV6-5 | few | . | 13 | TGTGCCAGCAGTTTGGACAGTTGGGAAAAACTGTTTTTT | CASSLDSWEKLFF
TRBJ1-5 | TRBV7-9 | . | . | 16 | TGTGCCAGCAGCTCCTTTACAGGGAATATGAATCAGCCCCAGCATTTT | CASSSFTGNMNQPQHF
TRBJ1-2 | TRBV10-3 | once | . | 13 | TGTGCCATCAGCGCCGGGACACACTATGGCTACACCTTC | CAISAGTHYGYTF
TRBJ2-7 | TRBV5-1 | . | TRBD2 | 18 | TGCGCCAGCAGCTTGGCCCCCCTCGCTAGCGGGAAGTTCTACGAGCAGTACTTC | CASSLAPLASGKFYEQYF
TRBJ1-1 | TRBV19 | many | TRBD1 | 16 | TGTGCCAGTAGTCCGCTACAGGGGGCAATCGTGACTGAAGCTTTCTTT | CASSPLQGAIVTEAFF
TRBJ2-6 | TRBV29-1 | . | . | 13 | TGCAGCGTTGAGCTTCGGGGCCGGAACACTGAAGCTTTC | CSVELRGRNTEAF
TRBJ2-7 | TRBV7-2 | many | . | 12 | TGTGCCAGCAGCTTAGACGAGGGCGAGCAGTACTTC | CASSLDEGEQYF
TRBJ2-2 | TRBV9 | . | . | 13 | TGTGCCAGCACCCCCCTTTACACCGGGGAGCTGTTTTTT | CASTPLYTGELFF
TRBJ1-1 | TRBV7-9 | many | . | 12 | TGTGCCAGCAGCTGGCAGGTAACTGAAGCTTTCTTT | CASSWQVTEAFF
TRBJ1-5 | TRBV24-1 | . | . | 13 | TGTGCTAGAGGACCCCAGGGGTATCAGCCCCAGCATTTT | CARGPQGYQPQHF
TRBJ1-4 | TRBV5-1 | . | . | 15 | TGCGCCAGCAGCTTGCTGGGGGGCACGGATGAAAAACTGTTTTTT | CASSLLGGTDEKLFF
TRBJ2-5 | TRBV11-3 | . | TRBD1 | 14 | TGTGCCAGAAGGACAGGGGAGAATCGAGAGACCCAGTACTTC | CARRTGENRETQYF
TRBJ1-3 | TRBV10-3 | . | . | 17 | TGTGCCAGCAGCGGCTATCAGGACCTCCACTCTGGAAACACCATATATTTT | CASSGYQDLHSGNTIYF
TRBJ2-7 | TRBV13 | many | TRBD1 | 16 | TGTGCCAGCAGCTCTGGTCGGACAGGGGGAGGATACGAGCAGTACTTC | CASSSGRTGGGYEQYF
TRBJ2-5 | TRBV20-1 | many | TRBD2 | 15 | TGCAGTGCTAGAGCTGTTAGCGGGGGTTGGAAGACCCAGTACTTC | CSARAVSGGWKTQYF
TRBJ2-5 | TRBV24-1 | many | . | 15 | TGTGCCACCAGTGATCCCACAGGGATTGAAGAGACCCAGTACTTC | CATSDPTGIEETQYF
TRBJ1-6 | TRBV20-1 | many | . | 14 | TGCAGTGCCAGGCCAGGGGCGAATAATTCACCCCTCCACTTT | CSARPGANNSPLHF
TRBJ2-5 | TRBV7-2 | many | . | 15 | TGTGCCAGCAGCTTAGCGCTAACTAGAAGCGAGACCCAGTACTTC | CASSLALTRSETQYF
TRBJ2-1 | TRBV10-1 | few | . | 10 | TGCGCCAGAGGGGGTCGGGAGCAGTTCTTC | CARGGREQFF
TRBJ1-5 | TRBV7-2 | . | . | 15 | TGTGCCAGCAGCCCCCCGGGGCACCTCAATCAGCCCCAGCATTTT | CASSPPGHLNQPQHF
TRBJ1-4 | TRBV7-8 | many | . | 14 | TGTGCCAGCAGCTTAGCGCTCCTGGGGGAAAAACTGTTTTTT | CASSLALLGEKLFF
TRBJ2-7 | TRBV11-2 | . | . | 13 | TGTGCCAGCACAGGGGTAAGCTCCTACGAGCAGTACTTC | CASTGVSSYEQYF
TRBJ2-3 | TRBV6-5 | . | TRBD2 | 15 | TGTGCCAGCAGTTACTCGGCTAGCGGGTGGGATACGCAGTATTTT | CASSYSASGWDTQYF
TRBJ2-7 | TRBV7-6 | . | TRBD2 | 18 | TGTGCCAGCAGCCAACTGACTAGCGGGGGCCGGAACTCCTACGAGCAGTACTTC | CASSQLTSGGRNSYEQYF
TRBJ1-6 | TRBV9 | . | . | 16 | TGTGCCAGCAGTTTATCCCCCGCGACAGATAATTCACCCCTCCACTTT | CASSLSPATDNSPLHF
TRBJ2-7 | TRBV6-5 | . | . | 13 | TGTGCCAGCAAGTGGGCAGAGACCTACGAGCAGTACTTC | CASKWAETYEQYF
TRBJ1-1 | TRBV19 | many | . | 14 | TGTGCCAGTAGTATTGGAGGTAGGGTGAGTGAAGCTTTCTTT | CASSIGGRVSEAFF
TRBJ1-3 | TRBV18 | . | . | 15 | TGTGCCAGCTCACCTGGTGACAACTCTGGAAACACCATATATTTT | CASSPGDNSGNTIYF
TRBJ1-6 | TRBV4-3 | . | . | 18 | TGCGCCAGCAGCCAAGTGAATATGGGCGCTACTTATAATTCACCCCTCCACTTT | CASSQVNMGATYNSPLHF
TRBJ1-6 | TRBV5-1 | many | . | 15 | TGCGCCAGCAGCTCAACCACCATGCGGGGCCTCCCGCTTAACTTT | CASSSTTMRGLPLNF
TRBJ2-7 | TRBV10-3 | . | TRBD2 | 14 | TGTGCTAGATCTAGCGGGAGGCTCTCGGGCGAGCAGTACTTC | CARSSGRLSGEQYF
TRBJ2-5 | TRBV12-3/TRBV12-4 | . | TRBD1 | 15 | TGTGCCAGCAGTATAAGACAGGGGAGACAAGAGACCCAGTACTTC | CASSIRQGRQETQYF
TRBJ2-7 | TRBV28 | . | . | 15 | TGTGCCAGCAGTCCGGCGGGACGGACGTCCTACGAGCAGTACTTC | CASSPAGRTSYEQYF